This is a list of T cell receptor beta chains from one sample in a study of shared clonotypes between healthy human individuals. The data were produced by immunoSEQ multiplex PCR, yet TCRdb's version contains in-frame clones alone and is incomplete. The sample yields 2 million to 2.5 million clones, roughly 90% seen once. Sequences were obtained from naive CD4+ T cells from PBMCs. The receptors were gathered from a man between 18 and 35 years old in good health. Some clones in this sample may be carry-over from other donors' samples. The CDR3 runs from the conserved cysteine through the conserved F or W.

v_call cdr3_aa
TRBV7-3 CASSLMVSSYNEQFF
TRBV10-3 CAISESTRTSESQETQYF
TRBV27 CASSLLLGMGNLRGYTF
TRBV6-6 CASSRRQGGYTF
TRBV5-1 CASSLDVATNEKLFF
TRBV4-3 CASSQDRGGRKYEQYF
TRBV28 CASRGQGALLYEQYF
TRBV7-2 CASSLNSGRETQYF
TRBV2 CASSERGPYTEAFF
TRBV19 CASSIRTTGTGGREQYF
TRBV29-1 CSVEGLAGGVSEQFF
TRBV27 CASSSRTGANYGYTF
TRBV5-6 CASSFPPGRGETQYF
TRBV11-1 CASSPSGRGDQETQYF
TRBV27 CASSPQDRGAKNIQYF
TRBV27 CASRRAGQEAQYF
TRBV27 CASRAPGLANIQYF
TRBV18 CASSPDRISQPQHF
TRBV2 CASSEERGRYTEAFF
TRBV2 CASSEGIAKANEQFF
TRBV19 CASSPRTGNSNQPQHF
TRBV11-2 CASSLVSGESYNEQFF
TRBV10-3 CAIRGLADTGELFF
TRBV28 CASRHGQGGNYGYTF
TRBV4-1 CASSRTGSLMAEAFF
TRBV5-1 CASSSPGTGNTGELFF
TRBV12-5 CASGFAGQETQYF
TRBV11-2 CASSHMGSNTGELFF
TRBV5-1 CASSPEPGQSSGANVLTF
TRBV9 CASSPDRSLRPQHF
TRBV12-5 CASGLTIGTQYF
TRBV6-6 CASSYSDRGLNEKLFF
TRBV18 CASSPRTVGNEQFF
TRBV5-4 CASSPRQGAGTDTQYF
TRBV28 CASSSADRGRLIPQHF
TRBV6-5 CASNLNRVVNTEAFF
TRBV2 CASIESGELFF
TRBV7-9 CASSFRTGSDYGYTF
TRBV2 CASRRDSNSPLHF
TRBV28 CASSLGSGYSYNEQFF